One and the same sample provided the 22 T cell receptor beta chains below, sequenced in a study of shared clonotypes between healthy human individuals (dated by TCRdb to 2018 to 2021). Receptor libraries were prepared by the immunoSEQ multiplex PCR assay. TCRdb mirrors the immuneACCESS table, restricted to in-frame sequences. Some clones are absent from its copies; in checked studies, under half trace to an unresolved V gene, and the reason for the others is unknown. For this sample the table gives roughly 1,000,000 clones, of which approximately 78% were detected only once. Of the sample, 0.4% to 0.55% falls within the top ten clones. Material for sequencing was memory CD4+ T cells from PBMCs. The sample's cell subset or site, from its label and the paper: CD45RA-negative fraction. These receptors were obtained from a man younger than 35 in good health. Some clones in this sample may be carry-over from other donors' samples.

The chain is built from TRBV4-2 and TRBJ1-1; D is perhaps TRBD1 (5 bases). CDR3 size: 15 residues. Looked up from germline, CDR1 is LGHNA and CDR2 is YNFKEQ. Trimming took 2 bases from V and 5 from J, leaving 15 bases between them. CDR3 protein: CASSQTPVGGTEAFF. The DNA of the CDR3 is TGTGCCAGCAGCCAAACTCCCGTTGGGGGGACTGAAGCTTTCTTT.

V gene TRBV5-1 combines with J gene TRBJ1-2, with 8 bases fitting TRBD1. CDR3 size: 14 residues. The ends lost 4 bases at V and 0 bases at J; junction bases unmatched: 2. Germline values: CDR1 SGHRS, CDR2 YFSETQ. The CDR3 region has the DNA TGCGCCAGCAGCGGGGGACAGGCTAACTATGGCTACACCTTC. The encoded protein is CASSGGQANYGYTF.

This clone was seen only a few times. The chain carries TRBV16 and TRBJ2-1; TRBD1 agrees at 7 bases. The CDR3 loop spans 14 amino acids. V lost 2 bases to trimming and J lost 8 bases; unmatched junction nucleotides: 6. CDR1 and CDR2 (germline): KGHSY, FQNENV. The CDR3 coding sequence is TGTGCCAGCAGCCAAGACAGGGTAGTGGATGAGCAGTTCTTC. Amino acid sequence: CASSQDRVVDEQFF.

This clone was counted between two and nine times. The same CDR3 arises from other DNA sequences in this sample as well. The rearrangement links TRBV30 to TRBJ1-2, with D unclear. This CDR3 region has 10 residues. CDR1 and CDR2 (germline): GTSNPN, SVGIG (reference sequence). Trimming took off 5 bases at V and 5 bases at J, with 6 bases between the two ends. As DNA, the CDR3 is TGTGCCTGGGGAGCTTATGGCTACACCTTC. Its translation: CAWGAYGYTF.

V is TRBV14 and J is TRBJ2-1, with D hard to call. CDR3 size: 14 residues. V lost 4 bases to trimming and J lost 4 bases, with 11 bases between them. Germline V gene sequence: CDR1 SGHDN, CDR2 FVKESK. The CDR3 bases are TGTGCCAGCAGCCCCCTACTAAGTTACAATGAGCAGTTCTTC. Amino acids: CASSPLLSYNEQFF.

Note on this clone: At the DNA level, this CDR3 is encoded by other sequences in the same sample as well. The rearrangement joins TRBV10-2 to TRBJ1-2, with 8 bases lining up with TRBD1. J gave up 4 bases and V 6 bases, and 7 bases lay outside the gene matches. There are 14 residues in the CDR3. Germline V gene sequence: CDR1 WSHSY, CDR2 SAAADI. CDR3 bases: TGCGCCAGCAGACCCCGAACAGGGGGCTATGGCTACACCTTC. Translation gives CASRPRTGGYGYTF.

The chain links TRBV28 to TRBJ2-2; 12 bases fit TRBD2. Germline V gene lookup returns CDR1 MDHEN and CDR2 SYDVKM. The CDR3 is made up of 18 amino acids. The ends lost 7 bases at V and 6 bases at J; junction bases unmatched: 15. The CDR3 nucleotides read TGTGCCAGCACCCTTTTCTCTAGCGGGAGGGCGAGGCCCGGGGAGCTGTTTTTT. Protein: CASTLFSSGRARPGELFF.

The chain recombines TRBV21-1 with TRBJ2-7; the table gives TRBD2 as D, unverified against the DNA. TRBV21-1 is annotated as a pseudogene. This CDR3 comprises 17 residues. The CDR3 region has the DNA TGTGCCAGCAAAACCGGGACTAGCGGGAGGGTATCCTACGAGCAGTACTTC. It specifies CASKTGTSGRVSYEQYF.

V and J are TRBV6-6 and TRBJ1-3, with D unclear. V was clipped by 4 bases and J by 0 bases, with 10 bases between them. The CDR3 runs to 15 residues. CDR1 and CDR2 (germline): MNHNY, SVGAGI (reference sequence). The CDR3 DNA reads TGTGCCAGCAGTTTCAAGGGAGCCTCTGGAAACACCATATATTTT. This encodes CASSFKGASGNTIYF.

The chain uses TRBV27 and TRBJ1-5, with TRBD1 matching 7 bases. Germline lookup yields CDR1 MNHEY and CDR2 SMNVEV (reference sequence). The ends lost 8 bases at V and 5 bases at J; junction bases unmatched: 6. This CDR3 comprises 13 residues. The CDR3 region has the DNA TGTGCCAGCTCAACAGGGGTTTATCAGCCCCAGCATTTT. Translated, it gives CASSTGVYQPQHF.

The chain uses TRBV5-6 and TRBJ2-4; D gene uncertain. Germline CDR1 SGHDT, CDR2 YYEEEE. The CDR3 is made up of 16 amino acids. The germline V and J ends were trimmed by 4 bases and 0 bases, with 14 bases remaining between them. The CDR3 sequence is CASSNLRAQAKNIQYF. CDR3 nucleotides: TGTGCCAGCAGCAACCTCCGGGCCCAAGCCAAAAACATTCAGTACTTC.

On this clone: Within the sample, other DNA sequences also encode this same CDR3. CDR3 nucleotides: TGTGCCAGCAGTTACTCGAGGGGAGATACTGAAGCTTTCTTT. This codes for CASSYSRGDTEAFF. The J gene is TRBJ1-1, the V gene TRBV6-5; tentative D call: TRBD1 (5 bases). The CDR3 is made up of 14 amino acids. V was pared by 0 bases and J by 5 bases, with 10 bases between. Looked up from germline, CDR1 is MNHEY and CDR2 is SVGAGI.

The chain recombines TRBV7-3 with TRBJ1-4; 8 bases are a match to TRBD1. J was trimmed by 4 bases and V by 6 bases; bases with no gene match: 7. This CDR3 has 15 residues. CDR1 is SGHTA, CDR2 FQGTGA, per germline. The chain's CDR3 is CASRDRERGNEKLFF. The CDR3 DNA follows: TGTGCCAGCAGGGACAGGGAACGGGGTAATGAAAAACTGTTTTTT.

The chain is built from TRBV19 and TRBJ2-4; D perhaps matches TRBD1 (5 bases). Trimming left V 6 bases short and J 3 bases short, with 12 bases between. There are 14 residues in the CDR3. Germline V gene sequence: CDR1 LNHDA, CDR2 SQIVND (reference sequence). CDR3 sequence: CASRDTGFKNIQYF. The DNA of the CDR3 is TGTGCCAGTAGGGACACAGGTTTCAAAAACATTCAGTACTTC.

This rearrangement joins TRBV5-1 to TRBJ2-1, with no clear D. V was cut by 0 bases and J by 0 bases, with 7 bases left in between. The CDR3 consists of 15 residues. The germline V gene has CDR1 SGHRS and CDR2 YFSETQ. Written as DNA, the CDR3 is TGCGCCAGCAGCTTGGGACACGGCTCCTACAATGAGCAGTTCTTC. Protein: CASSLGHGSYNEQFF.

This clone has more than one count but fewer than ten. The rearrangement uses TRBV11-3 and TRBJ1-1, with 7 bases identical to TRBD1. CDR1 and CDR2 from the germline V gene are SGHNT and YENEEA. The J segment lost 2 bases and the V segment lost 5 bases, leaving 8 bases of the junction unmatched. The CDR3 contains 15 residues. The CDR3 is CASSQGGTENTEAFF. The DNA of the CDR3 is TGTGCCAGCAGCCAGGGTGGGACAGAAAACACTGAAGCTTTCTTT.

Concerning this clone: Other DNA sequences of this sample code for an identical CDR3. The chain is built from TRBV18 and TRBJ2-7; D is unclear. CDR1 KGHSH and CDR2 LQKENI come from the germline V gene. This CDR3 comprises 13 residues. Trimming left V 6 bases short and J 3 bases short, with 12 bases between. CDR3: CASSPSPSYEQYF. The CDR3 coding sequence is TGTGCCAGCTCGCCCTCCCCGAGCTACGAGCAGTACTTC.

This clone was seen a single time. The genes are TRBV28 and TRBJ2-1, with D perhaps TRBD1 or TRBD2 (5 bases each). V gave up 5 bases and J gave up 3 bases, with 17 bases separating them. Looked up from germline, CDR1 is MDHEN and CDR2 is SYDVKM. This CDR3 contains 16 residues. The CDR3 protein is CASSDMRGPLYNEQFF. The CDR3 coding sequence is TGTGCCAGCAGTGACATGAGGGGTCCCCTCTACAATGAGCAGTTCTTC.

A word on this clone: Possible read error: a much larger clone is one base away. Other nucleotide sequences from this sample produce the same CDR3. The V call is TRBV13, the J call TRBJ2-3, with D perhaps TRBD1 (5 bases). Germline V lookup: CDR1 PRHDT, CDR2 FYEKMQ (reference sequence). Deletions cut 5 bases from V and 1 base from J, with 7 bases between. This CDR3 has 13 amino acids. Here the CDR3 DNA reads TGTGCCAGCAGCCCCAGGGGCACAGATACGCAGTATTTT. Its protein product is CASSPRGTDTQYF. Full variable domain (remainder filled in from reference TRBV13 and TRBJ2-3): AAGVIQSPRHLIKEKRETATLKCYPIPRHDTVYWYQQGPGQDPQFLISFYEKMQSDKGSIPDRFSAQQFSDYHSELNMSSLELGDSALYFCASSPRGTDTQYFGPGTRLTVL.

This sequence joins TRBV7-2 and TRBJ2-7; possibly TRBD1 for D (6 bases). Trimming shortened V by 5 bases and J by 2 bases, and 10 bases separated the two germline ends. This CDR3 is 13 amino acids long. The germline V gene encodes CDR1 SGHTA and CDR2 FQGNSA. The CDR3 is CASSNRVPYEQYF. The CDR3 DNA is TGTGCCAGCAGCAACAGGGTTCCCTACGAGCAGTACTTC. Using reference TRBV7-2 and TRBJ2-7 for the parts outside the CDR3, the full variable domain is GAGVSQSPSNKVTEKGKDVELRCDPISGHTALYWYRQSLGQGLEFLIYFQGNSAPDKSGLPSDRFSAERTGGSVSTLTIQRTQQEDSAVYLCASSNRVPYEQYFGPGTRLTVT.

This clone has a single count. The CDR3 nucleotides are TGCAGCGGGAGGGACAGGGAAAACTATGGCTACACCTTC. This gives the protein CSGRDRENYGYTF. The chain recombines TRBV29-1 with TRBJ1-2; 9 nucleotides line up with TRBD1. This CDR3 has 13 residues. From germline, CDR1 is SQVTM and CDR2 ANQGSEA. Trimming at V came to 7 bases and at J to 2 bases, leaving 5 bases not matched to a gene.

J is TRBJ2-7 and V is TRBV14; 14 bases are shared with TRBD2. CDR1 is SGHDN, CDR2 FVKESK, per germline. With 1 base clipped from V and 3 bases from J, the junction kept 5 bases outside the gene matches. CDR3 length: 17 residues. DNA for the CDR3: TGTGCCAGCAGCCAAGTTAGCGGACTAGCGGGAGGCTACGAGCAGTACTTC. This codes for CASSQVSGLAGGYEQYF.